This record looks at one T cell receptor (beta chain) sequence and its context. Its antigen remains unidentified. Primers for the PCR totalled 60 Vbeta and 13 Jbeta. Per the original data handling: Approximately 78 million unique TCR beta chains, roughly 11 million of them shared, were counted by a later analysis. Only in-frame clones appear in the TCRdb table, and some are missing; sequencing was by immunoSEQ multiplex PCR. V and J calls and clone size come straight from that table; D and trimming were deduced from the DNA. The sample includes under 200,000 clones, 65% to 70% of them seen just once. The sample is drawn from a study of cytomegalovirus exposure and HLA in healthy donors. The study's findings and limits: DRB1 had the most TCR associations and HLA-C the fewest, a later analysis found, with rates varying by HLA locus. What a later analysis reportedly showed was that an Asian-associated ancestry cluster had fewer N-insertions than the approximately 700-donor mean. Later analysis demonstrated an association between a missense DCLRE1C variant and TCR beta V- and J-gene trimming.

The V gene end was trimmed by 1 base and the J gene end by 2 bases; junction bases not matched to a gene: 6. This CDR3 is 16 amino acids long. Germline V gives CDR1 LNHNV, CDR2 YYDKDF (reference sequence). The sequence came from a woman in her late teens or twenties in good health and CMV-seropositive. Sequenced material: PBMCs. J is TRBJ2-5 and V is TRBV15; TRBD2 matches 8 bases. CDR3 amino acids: CATSRGLARTQETQYF. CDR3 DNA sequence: TGTGCCACCAGCAGAGGACTAGCGAGGACTCAAGAGACCCAGTACTTC.